The 22 T cell receptor beta chains below all came from one sample that was sequenced in a study of molecular identifiers for immune sequencing clone quantification. From the PCR reads, TCRdb called clonotypes with MiXCR, one entry per CDR3 protein. This table has some 100,000 distinct CDR3 sequences, approximately 40% appearing once. Material: naive CD8+ T cells from blood, with Jurkat cell RNA spiked in. Subset meaning: FACS-sorted CD8+CD4-CCR7+CD45RA+ naive T cells. The source is a human donor in good health. Some libraries in this study had Jurkat cell RNA spiked in.

At least ten counts were recorded for this clonotype. The CDR3 sequence is CASSLRGGGFYGYTF. The CDR3 nucleotides read TGTGCCAGCAGTTTGAGGGGCGGGGGCTTCTATGGCTACACCTTC. The J gene is TRBJ1-2, the V gene TRBV27, with D maybe TRBD1 (6 bases). CDR1 is MNHEY, CDR2 SMNVEV, per germline (reference sequence). Trimming left V 3 bases short and J 4 bases short, with 15 bases between. The CDR3 loop spans 15 amino acids.

In this sample, this clonotype turned up many times. This chain links TRBV19 with TRBJ2-1; D is possibly TRBD1 or TRBD2 (5 bases each). CDR1 and CDR2 (germline): LNHDA, SQIVND (reference sequence). The CDR3 contains 14 residues. V lost 4 bases and J lost 3, with 10 bases in between. The CDR3 coding sequence is TGTGCCAGTAGTACCGGGACGCTCTACAATGAGCAGTTCTTC. Translated: CASSTGTLYNEQFF.

Notes on this clonotype: One base away lies a much larger clone, so this may be a sequencing read error. The chain is built from TRBV7-6 and TRBJ2-4; D perhaps matches TRBD2 (6 bases). Looked up from germline, CDR1 is SGHVS and CDR2 is FNYEAQ. Trimming left V 5 bases short and J 6 bases short, with 17 bases between. This CDR3 region has 15 residues. CDR3 loop: CASSTGTAGRNIQYF. The CDR3, as DNA: TGTGCCAGCAGCACCGGGACGGCGGGGAGAAACATTCAGTACTTC.

The chain is built from TRBV6-1 and TRBJ2-1; TRBD1 matches 10 bases. Germline trimming cut 8 bases from V and 2 bases from J; bases unmatched to any gene: 9. This CDR3 has 16 amino acids. Looked up from germline, CDR1 is MNHNS and CDR2 is SASEGT. The CDR3 nucleotides are TGTGCCAGCCCCCAAGCGGGGACAGGGGCCTACAATGAGCAGTTCTTC. This translates into CASPQAGTGAYNEQFF.

As regards this clonotype: A clone one base away is much larger, so this may be a read error. The chain links TRBV7-9 to TRBJ2-5, with a tentative D call TRBD1 (5 bases). CDR3 length: 13 residues. Germline CDR1 reads SEHNR; CDR2 reads FQNEAQ (reference sequence). The CDR3 here is CASSSDTQETLYF. The CDR3 region has the DNA TGTGCCAGCAGCTCGGACACCCAAGAGACCCTGTACTTC.

A remark on this clonotype: The junction departs from germline at one end; a sequencing error may be responsible. This CDR3 is CASSQDFSGATVLTF. CDR3 nucleotide sequence: TGCGCCAGCAGCCAAGATTTTTCTGGGGCCACCGTCCTGACTTTC. The chain carries TRBV4-3 and TRBJ2-6, with D possibly matching TRBD1 (5 bases). The CDR3 is 15 residues long. The germline CDR1 and CDR2 sequences are LGHNA and YSLEER.

This clonotype was picked up a small number of times. The rearrangement joins TRBV20-1 to TRBJ2-3, with TRBD2 matching 9 bases. The CDR3 runs to 15 residues. V lost 2 bases to trimming and J lost 4 bases; unmatched junction nucleotides: 7. CDR1 and CDR2 (germline): DFQATT, SNEGSKA (reference sequence). The CDR3 DNA reads as TGCAGTGCTAGAAGGCGGGAGGGCTGGGCAGATACGCAGTATTTT. Its protein is CSARRREGWADTQYF.

The genes are TRBV28 and TRBJ2-3; D possibly corresponds to TRBD2 (5 bases). CDR3 length equals 14 residues. The germline gives CDR1 MDHEN, CDR2 SYDVKM. V shed 6 bases and J shed 6 bases, with 16 bases lying between them. The CDR3 nucleotides read TGTGCCAGCAGCCCGGACCGGGGTTTCGATACGCAGTATTTT. Translating it yields CASSPDRGFDTQYF. Together with reference TRBV28 and TRBJ2-3, the CDR3 gives the full variable domain: DVKVTQSSRYLVKRTGEKVFLECVQDMDHENMFWYRQDPGLGLRLIYFSYDVKMKEKGDIPEGYSVSREKKERFSLILESASTNQTSMYLCASSPDRGFDTQYFGPGTRLTVL.

Concerning this clonotype: A single base separates this from a much larger clone, so it may be a read error. V gene TRBV25-1 combines with J gene TRBJ1-1, with D hard to call. The CDR3 covers 15 residues. CDR1 and CDR2 (germline): MGHDK, SYGVNS. The CDR3 is CASSEWVGPNTVAFF. The CDR3 DNA reads TGTGCCAGCAGTGAATGGGTAGGGCCGAACACTGTAGCTTTCTTT.

About this clonotype itself: A much larger clone is a single base away; this may be a read error. V usage is TRBV4-3 and J usage is TRBJ2-7; possibly TRBD1 or TRBD2 for D (5 bases each). Germline V gene sequence: CDR1 LGHNA, CDR2 YSLEER. CDR3 length equals 15 residues. The germline V and J ends were trimmed by 2 bases and 5 bases, with 16 bases remaining between them. The CDR3 DNA reads TGCGCCAGCAGCCAAACCAGGGCCGCGGGCCACGAGCAGTACTTC. This gives the protein CASSQTRAAGHEQYF.

The V call is TRBV6-1, the J call TRBJ2-5; D unclear. With 7 bases removed from V and 0 bases from J, the gap between germline ends came to 6 bases. CDR1 is MNHNS, CDR2 SASEGT, per germline. There are 12 residues in the CDR3. The CDR3 DNA sequence: TGTGCCAGCAACCCGTACCAAGAGACCCAGTACTTC. The encoded protein is CASNPYQETQYF.

This clonotype was counted between two and nine times. The chain links TRBV6-1 to TRBJ2-7, with 8 bases that match TRBD2. CDR1 and CDR2 from the germline V gene are MNHNS and SASEGT. This CDR3 has 15 residues. The V and J ends lost 2 bases and 3 bases, in that order; junction bases with no gene match: 6. Here the CDR3 DNA reads TGTGCCAGCAGTGAACGAGCGGGAGTGAACTACGAGCAGTACTTC. This sequence encodes CASSERAGVNYEQYF.

Comment on this clonotype: The junction differs from germline at one of its ends, possibly a read error. CDR3 in DNA: TGTGCCAGCCTCGGGACGCCTCAAGAGCCCCAGTACTTC. This encodes CASLGTPQEPQYF. The rearrangement links TRBV6-2 or TRBV6-3 to TRBJ2-5; the D gene could be TRBD1 or TRBD2 (5 bases each). This CDR3 region has 13 residues. Germline CDR1 is MNHEY and CDR2 is SVGEGT.

The sample holds many counts of this clonotype. The V call is TRBV28, the J call TRBJ2-3; D possibly corresponds to TRBD1 (7 bases). V shed 7 bases and J shed 2 bases, with 16 bases lying between them. Germline-derived CDR1 and CDR2 are MDHEN and SYDVKM. CDR3 size: 15 residues. CDR3 nucleotide sequence: TGTGCCAGCACTGGAGGGGGGACAGCCACAGATACGCAGTATTTT. This sequence encodes CASTGGGTATDTQYF.

The chain recombines TRBV19 with TRBJ1-5, with D perhaps matching TRBD1 (5 bases). CDR1 LNHDA and CDR2 SQIVND come from the germline V gene (reference sequence). This CDR3 is built from 15 residues. V was shortened by 3 bases and J by 0 bases, with 9 bases between the two germline ends. CDR3 nucleotide sequence: TGTGCCAGTAGTATGGGAGGGACTAGCAATCAGCCCCAGCATTTT. Its translation is CASSMGGTSNQPQHF.

This clonotype has only a few counts. The chain employs TRBV20-1 and TRBJ2-1; D not resolved. Germline CDR1 reads DFQATT; CDR2 reads SNEGSKA (reference sequence). The CDR3 is 11 residues long. V dropped 1 base and J dropped 9 bases, with 7 bases sitting between them. Here the CDR3 reads CSARARGEQFF. CDR3 coding DNA: TGCAGTGCTAGAGCGAGAGGTGAGCAGTTCTTC.

This clonotype was detected a few times. This chain uses TRBV10-3 with TRBJ2-7; 8 bases fit TRBD1. The CDR3 contains 12 residues. J was trimmed by 5 bases and V by 9 bases; bases with no gene match: 6. Germline V gene sequence: CDR1 ENHRY, CDR2 SYGVKD. This chain's CDR3 is CAMAGTGDEQYF. The CDR3 DNA sequence: TGTGCCATGGCCGGGACAGGAGACGAGCAGTACTTC.

This clonotype was detected many times. This rearrangement joins TRBV27 to TRBJ2-3, with TRBD2 identical over 10 bases. Germline V gene sequence: CDR1 MNHEY, CDR2 SMNVEV (reference sequence). The CDR3 covers 14 residues. V dropped 2 bases and J dropped 6; count of bases not matched to a gene: 2. CDR3 nucleotide sequence: TGTGCCAGCAGTTTAGCGGGACTAGCGGATACGCAGTATTTT. Translation gives CASSLAGLADTQYF.

This clonotype was seen many times. At one end the junction does not follow the germline gene, possibly because of a read error. V is TRBV7-7 and J is TRBJ2-3; 10 nucleotides match TRBD2. The CDR3 contains 15 residues. Germline assignment: CDR1 SSHAT and CDR2 FNYEAQ (reference sequence). CDR3 sequence (DNA): TGTGCTAGCAGCCAACTAGCGGGAACAACAGATACGCAGTATTTT. Translating gives CASSQLAGTTDTQYF.

At least ten counts were recorded for this clonotype. The rearrangement joins TRBV29-1 to TRBJ2-2, with TRBD1 matching 9 bases. Germline V gene data show CDR1 as SQVTM and CDR2 as ANQGSEA. This CDR3 comprises 14 residues. V lost 7 bases, J lost 4 bases, and 7 bases stayed unmatched. Here the CDR3 DNA reads TGCAGCGCCTTGACAGGGGGGACCACCGGGGAGCTGTTTTTT. As protein: CSALTGGTTGELFF.

Only a few counts were recorded for this clonotype. The chain couples TRBV9 to TRBJ2-7; 7 bases agree with TRBD1. The CDR3 consists of 15 residues. Germline V gives CDR1 SGDLS, CDR2 YYNGEE. Unmatched junction bases numbered 10, after V lost 3 bases and J lost 4 bases. In DNA form, the CDR3 reads TGTGCCAGCAGCGGAGCCGGGACAGAGGAATACGAGCAGTACTTC. Protein sequence: CASSGAGTEEYEQYF.

This clonotype was recorded many times. The chain couples TRBV4-2 to TRBJ2-1; D may be TRBD2 (6 bases). V was pared by 1 base and J by 8 bases, with 12 bases between. CDR1 is LGHNA, CDR2 YNFKEQ, per germline. The CDR3 is 14 amino acids. In DNA, the CDR3 is TGTGCCAGCAGCCAAGCCTCTAGCGTCCATGAGCAGTTCTTC. This translates into CASSQASSVHEQFF.